This entry lists 26 T cell receptor beta chains sequenced from one sample in a study of blood T cell repertoires in COVID-19. Method: immunoSEQ multiplex PCR; TCRdb's copy keeps in-frame clones and lacks some. The table records roughly 150,000 clones, roughly four fifths of them present only once. The sequencing input was peripheral blood. The receptors were sampled from a human donor with acute or convalescent COVID-19. The donor label of this sample is uncertain.

The V call is TRBV6-5, the J call TRBJ2-7; tentative D call: TRBD2 (7 bases). V was shortened by 7 bases and J by 4 bases, with 17 bases between the two germline ends. The CDR3 has 14 amino acids. CDR1 is MNHEY and CDR2 is SVGAGI in the germline V gene. Here the CDR3 DNA reads TGTGCCAGCATTATGGGGGGGGCGCGATACGAGCAGTACTTC. Translation gives CASIMGGARYEQYF.

V is TRBV24-1 and J is TRBJ2-2; TRBD1 matches at 8 bases. The germline CDR1 and CDR2 sequences are KGHDR and SFDVKD. Germline trimming cut 3 bases from V and 0 bases from J; bases unmatched to any gene: 5. The CDR3 has 17 residues. CDR3 amino acids: CATSDPRQGPNTGELFF. Here the CDR3 DNA reads TGTGCCACCAGTGATCCCCGACAGGGGCCGAACACCGGGGAGCTGTTTTTT.

This clone was observed a single time. This chain connects TRBV11-2 to TRBJ1-2; 9 bases match TRBD1. This CDR3 spans 15 amino acids. Germline values: CDR1 SGHAT, CDR2 FQNNGV. After removal of 4 bases from V and 3 bases from J, the junction contained 6 bases not matched to a gene. For the CDR3, the DNA is TGTGCCAGCAGCTGGGACAGGGCCAATCACTATGGCTACACCTTC. Its protein product is CASSWDRANHYGYTF.

The chain has TRBV5-1 and TRBJ1-2, with 7 bases aligning to TRBD1. Trimming removed 4 bases from V and 4 bases from J; junction bases left unmatched: 7. Germline CDR1 reads SGHRS; CDR2 reads YFSETQ. CDR3 length equals 14 residues. CDR3 nucleotide sequence: TGCGCCAGCAGCCCAACACAGGGGATCTATGGCTACACCTTC. Translated, it gives CASSPTQGIYGYTF. The variable domain in full, with the rest retrieved from reference TRBV5-1 and TRBJ1-2, is KAGVTQTPRYLIKTRGQQVTLSCSPISGHRSVSWYQQTPGQGLQFLFEYFSETQRNKGNFPGRFSGRQFSNSRSEMNVSTLELGDSALYLCASSPTQGIYGYTFGSGTRLTVV.

The gene calls are TRBV7-9 and TRBJ2-3, with 10 bases identical to TRBD1. The CDR3 extends over 16 amino acids. The germline V gene encodes CDR1 SEHNR and CDR2 FQNEAQ (reference sequence). Germline trimming cut 5 bases from V and 4 bases from J; bases unmatched to any gene: 9. The DNA for the CDR3 is TGTGCCAGCAGCCGACGAGGACAGGGGGGCGCAGATACGCAGTATTTT. Encoded protein: CASSRRGQGGADTQYF.

The V call is TRBV4-1, the J call TRBJ1-1; the D gene is possibly TRBD1 (6 bases). Germline V gives CDR1 MGHRA, CDR2 YSYEKL. The V end was cut by 3 bases, the J end by 2 bases, with 22 bases between. The CDR3 is made up of 18 amino acids. This chain's CDR3 is CASSQDRRQGTANTEAFF. DNA of the CDR3: TGCGCCAGCAGCCAGGATAGACGTCAGGGGACGGCAAACACTGAAGCTTTCTTT.

V gene TRBV27 combines with J gene TRBJ1-3; TRBD1 matches at 7 bases. The CDR3 totals 17 residues. The ends lost 5 bases at V and 4 bases at J; junction bases unmatched: 14. Germline values: CDR1 MNHEY, CDR2 SMNVEV (reference sequence). The CDR3 sequence: CASSPNPTIRGGNTIYF. DNA of the CDR3: TGTGCCAGCAGTCCGAACCCCACGATCAGGGGGGGAAACACCATATATTTT.

The V gene is TRBV3-1 (or the pseudogene TRBV3-2), the J gene TRBJ1-5; no definite D call. From germline, CDR1 is LGHDT and CDR2 YNNKEL (reference sequence). V gave up 3 bases and J gave up 0 bases, with 9 bases separating them. This CDR3 is built from 15 residues. In DNA form, the CDR3 reads TGTGCCAGCAGCCAGTACAGCCATAGCAATCAGCCCCAGCATTTT. Translation gives CASSQYSHSNQPQHF.

This clone has a single count. The chain carries TRBV5-1 and TRBJ2-1, with 8 bases fitting TRBD1. With 3 bases clipped from V and 7 bases from J, the junction kept 9 bases outside the gene matches. The CDR3 consists of 15 residues. The germline gives CDR1 SGHRS, CDR2 YFSETQ. Written as DNA, the CDR3 is TGCGCCAGCAGCTCCCAGGGGGCGTCGTCGAATGAGCAGTTCTTC. This codes for CASSSQGASSNEQFF.

V gene TRBV29-1 combines with J gene TRBJ1-1, with 9 positions matching TRBD1. CDR3 length: 18 residues. Losses at the gene ends were 5 bases for V and 4 bases for J; bases not matched to a gene: 20. Germline V gene data show CDR1 as SQVTM and CDR2 as ANQGSEA. CDR3: CSVTPGGTGPWRGTEAFF. CDR3 in DNA: TGCAGCGTTACTCCCGGGGGGACAGGGCCTTGGAGGGGCACTGAAGCTTTCTTT.

The chain carries TRBV3-1 (or the pseudogene TRBV3-2) and TRBJ1-5, with 8 bases lining up with TRBD1. Per the germline V gene, CDR1 is LGHDT and CDR2 is YNNKEL (reference sequence). V trimming: 4 bases; J trimming: 2 bases; junction bases outside the gene matches: 1. The CDR3 has 14 residues. The DNA of the CDR3 is TGTGCCAGCAGCCCGACAGGGGGCAATCAGCCCCAGCATTTT. Encoded protein: CASSPTGGNQPQHF.

This rearrangement joins TRBV9 to TRBJ2-7, with D possibly TRBD1 on 8 matching bases. This CDR3 is built from 16 residues. The germline V gene has CDR1 SGDLS and CDR2 YYNGEE. V dropped 3 bases and J dropped 2 bases, with 18 bases sitting between them. The chain's CDR3 is CASSASGGTGTYEQYF. The CDR3 coding sequence is TGTGCCAGCAGCGCCTCCGGGGGGACAGGCACCTACGAGCAGTACTTC.

The chain employs TRBV9 and TRBJ1-5; a possible D gene is TRBD1 (5 bases). The CDR3 sequence is 13 residues long. Germline CDR1 SGDLS, CDR2 YYNGEE. V lost 4 bases and J lost 5, with 10 bases in between. The CDR3 loop reads CASSPKGDQPQHF. CDR3 bases: TGTGCCAGCAGCCCTAAAGGGGATCAGCCCCAGCATTTT.

This sequence joins TRBV19 and TRBJ2-2; TRBD2 agrees at 10 bases. Germline CDR1 LNHDA, CDR2 SQIVND (reference sequence). Trimming at V came to 6 bases and at J to 7 bases, leaving 26 bases not matched to a gene. The CDR3 spans 21 residues. CDR3 protein: CASRGWLDQRGGSITGGELFF. CDR3 sequence (DNA): TGTGCCAGTAGAGGGTGGCTAGACCAGCGGGGGGGCTCAATAACCGGCGGGGAGCTGTTTTTT.

The chain combines TRBV11-3 with TRBJ2-2; D call uncertain. The CDR3 has 12 amino acids. The V and J ends lost 3 bases and 5 bases respectively, with 4 bases between them. CDR1 and CDR2 from the germline V gene are SGHNT and YENEEA. CDR3 protein: CASSFGTGELFF. In nucleotides, the CDR3 is TGTGCCAGCAGCTTCGGGACCGGGGAGCTGTTTTTT.

The rearrangement links TRBV2 to TRBJ1-5; a weak D match, TRBD1 (5 bases). Germline values: CDR1 SNHLY, CDR2 FYNNEI. The length of the CDR3 is 14 residues. Trimming took 4 bases from V and 7 from J, leaving 14 bases between them. CDR3 region: CASSVGQKGQPQHF. DNA of the CDR3: TGTGCCAGCAGTGTCGGACAAAAGGGCCAGCCCCAGCATTTT.

The chain carries TRBV2 and TRBJ1-5; 8 bases are a match to TRBD1. Germline lookup yields CDR1 SNHLY and CDR2 FYNNEI. The CDR3 is 17 amino acids. V dropped 2 bases and J dropped 2; count of bases not matched to a gene: 8. CDR3 region: CASSERGQDWGNQPQHF. In DNA, the CDR3 is TGTGCCAGCAGTGAAAGGGGACAGGACTGGGGCAATCAGCCCCAGCATTTT.

This clone has just one count. The CDR3 here is CASSIFGGAAQYF. The CDR3 region has the DNA TGTGCCAGTAGTATATTCGGGGGGGCAGCGCAGTATTTT. The chain carries TRBV19 and TRBJ2-3; 8 bases match TRBD2. The CDR3 loop spans 13 amino acids. Germline V CDR1 and CDR2: LNHDA, SQIVND (reference sequence). The V gene end was trimmed by 2 bases and the J gene end by 10 bases; junction bases not matched to a gene: 5.

This clone was counted a single time. The chain carries TRBV10-2 and TRBJ1-6; 9 bases agree with TRBD1. Trimming cost V 6 bases and J 10 bases; bases outside gene matches: 4. Germline V gene sequence: CDR1 WSHSY, CDR2 SAAADI. The CDR3 has 13 residues. CDR3 DNA: TGCGCCAGCAGGCATACAGGGGGCTCACCCCTCCACTTT. This sequence encodes CASRHTGGSPLHF.

The rearrangement uses TRBV6-6 and TRBJ1-1; 10 nucleotides match TRBD1. CDR1 is MNHNY and CDR2 is SVGAGI in the germline V gene (reference sequence). V shed 5 bases, J shed 2 bases, and the junction held 2 bases outside the gene matches. CDR3 size: 14 residues. The DNA of the CDR3 is TGTGCCAGCAGTAGACAGGGGGCTAACACTGAAGCTTTCTTT. This sequence encodes CASSRQGANTEAFF.

The rearrangement uses TRBV6-5 and TRBJ1-6; D remains ambiguous. V dropped 0 bases and J dropped 4 bases, with 7 bases sitting between them. In germline, CDR1 is MNHEY, CDR2 SVGAGI. The CDR3 spans 15 residues. In DNA form, the CDR3 reads TGTGCCAGCAGTTACTCGTACTCATATAATTCACCCCTCCACTTT. Translated, it gives CASSYSYSYNSPLHF.

The J gene is TRBJ1-1, the V gene TRBV10-3; 11 bases align to TRBD1. Unmatched junction bases numbered 8, after V lost 3 bases and J lost 8 bases. This CDR3 is 15 amino acids long. From germline, CDR1 is ENHRY and CDR2 SYGVKD. The CDR3 is CAISEGGRTGGEAFF. The CDR3 DNA follows: TGTGCCATCAGTGAAGGAGGGAGGACAGGGGGCGAAGCTTTCTTT.

J is TRBJ1-2 and V is TRBV29-1, with 9 bases aligning to TRBD1. CDR1 SQVTM and CDR2 ANQGSEA come from the germline V gene. The CDR3 is 14 residues long. The CDR3 DNA reads TGCGCCATCCGAGGGGACAGGGTCTCCTATGGCTACACCTTC. Protein sequence: CAIRGDRVSYGYTF.

The rearrangement joins TRBV2 to TRBJ2-3; TRBD2 agrees at 14 bases. This CDR3 spans 21 amino acids. Germline CDR1 SNHLY, CDR2 FYNNEI. V gave up 0 bases and J gave up 5 bases; unmatched junction bases: 16. CDR3 protein: CASSEALLRTSGGQGEDTQYF. CDR3 DNA sequence: TGTGCCAGCAGTGAAGCGCTTCTCAGGACTAGCGGGGGGCAAGGAGAAGATACGCAGTATTTT.

V and J are TRBV3-1 (or the pseudogene TRBV3-2) and TRBJ2-1; 7 nucleotides agree with TRBD2. The CDR3 runs 17 residues. V gave up 4 bases and J gave up 7 bases; unmatched junction bases: 16. Germline CDR1 is LGHDT and CDR2 is YNNKEL (reference sequence). The CDR3 spells CASSRFGGGSERNEQFF. For the CDR3, the DNA is TGTGCCAGCAGCCGGTTTGGGGGGGGTTCGGAAAGGAATGAGCAGTTCTTC.

This chain uses TRBV30 with TRBJ2-7; D possibly corresponds to TRBD1 (7 bases). V was shortened by 0 bases and J by 3 bases, with 12 bases between the two germline ends. The CDR3 is 14 amino acids. Germline V gene lookup returns CDR1 GTSNPN and CDR2 SVGIG (reference sequence). The CDR3 loop reads CAWSVSQGGYEQYF. Written as DNA, the CDR3 is TGTGCCTGGAGTGTCTCTCAGGGGGGCTACGAGCAGTACTTC.